This T cell receptor (beta chain) appears in the sequencing data of a study of T cell responses to AZD1222 COVID-19 vaccine. The CDR3 loop spans 12 amino acids. From germline, CDR1 is LNHDA and CDR2 SQIVND (reference sequence). With V trimmed by 7 bases and J by 4 bases, 1 base remained unmatched. Sequencing used immunoSEQ multiplex PCR; TCRdb keeps in-frame clones, though not all of them. The sample gives approximately 100,000 clones, roughly nine tenths of which show up once; approximately 15% is in the top ten. This sequence was found in an adult in good health. Sequences were derived from peripheral blood, sampled on day 0 of AZD1222 vaccination. The chain links TRBV19 to TRBJ1-1, with 9 bases matching TRBD1. The CDR3, as DNA: TGTGCCAGTAAGACAGGGGGCACTGAAGCTTTCTTT. It yields the protein CASKTGGTEAFF.